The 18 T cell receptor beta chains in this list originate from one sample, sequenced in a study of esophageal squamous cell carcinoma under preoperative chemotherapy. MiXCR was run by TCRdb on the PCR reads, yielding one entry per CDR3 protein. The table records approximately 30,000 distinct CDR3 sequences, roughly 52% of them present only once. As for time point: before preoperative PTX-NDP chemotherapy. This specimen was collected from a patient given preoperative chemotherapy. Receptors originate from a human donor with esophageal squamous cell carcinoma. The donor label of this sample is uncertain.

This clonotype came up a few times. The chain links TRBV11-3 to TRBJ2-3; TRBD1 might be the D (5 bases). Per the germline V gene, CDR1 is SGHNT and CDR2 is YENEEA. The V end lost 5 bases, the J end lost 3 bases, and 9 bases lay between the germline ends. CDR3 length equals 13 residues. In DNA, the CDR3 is TGTGCCAGCAGCCCCAGGGTGACAGATACGCAGTATTTT. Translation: CASSPRVTDTQYF.

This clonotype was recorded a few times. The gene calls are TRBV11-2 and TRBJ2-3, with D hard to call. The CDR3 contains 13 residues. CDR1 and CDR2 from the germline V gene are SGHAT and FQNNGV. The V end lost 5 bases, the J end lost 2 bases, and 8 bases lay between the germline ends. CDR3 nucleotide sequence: TGTGCCAGCAGCGCGCTGGCCACAGATACGCAGTATTTT. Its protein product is CASSALATDTQYF.

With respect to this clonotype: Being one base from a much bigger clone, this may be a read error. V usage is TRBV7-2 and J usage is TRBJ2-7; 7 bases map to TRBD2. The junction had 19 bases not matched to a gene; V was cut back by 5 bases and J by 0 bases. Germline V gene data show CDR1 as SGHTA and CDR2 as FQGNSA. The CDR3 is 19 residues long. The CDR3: CASSRPGGISSGSSYEQYF. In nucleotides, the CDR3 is TGTGCCAGCAGCCGACCGGGAGGTATATCGTCGGGGAGCTCCTACGAGCAGTACTTC.

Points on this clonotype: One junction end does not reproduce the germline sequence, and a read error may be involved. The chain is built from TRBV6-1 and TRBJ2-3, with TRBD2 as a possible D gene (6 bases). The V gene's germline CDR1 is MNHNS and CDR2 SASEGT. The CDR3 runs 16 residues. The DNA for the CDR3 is TGTGCCAGCAGTGTCTCTGGGGGGAGCTCCAAAAATACGCAGTACTTT. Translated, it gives CASSVSGGSSKNTQYF.

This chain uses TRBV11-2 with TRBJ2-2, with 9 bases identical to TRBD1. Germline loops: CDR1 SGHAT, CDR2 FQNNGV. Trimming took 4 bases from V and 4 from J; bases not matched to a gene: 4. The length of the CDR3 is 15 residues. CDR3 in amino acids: CASSSQGALTGELFF. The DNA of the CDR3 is TGTGCCAGCAGCTCACAGGGGGCGCTCACCGGGGAGCTGTTTTTT.

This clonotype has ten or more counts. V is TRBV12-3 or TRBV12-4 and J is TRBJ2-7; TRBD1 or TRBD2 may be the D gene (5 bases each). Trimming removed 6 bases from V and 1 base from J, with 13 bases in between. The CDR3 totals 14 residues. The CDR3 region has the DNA TGTGCCAGCAGCCGAGGGGACCGATCCTACGAGCAGTACTTC. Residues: CASSRGDRSYEQYF.

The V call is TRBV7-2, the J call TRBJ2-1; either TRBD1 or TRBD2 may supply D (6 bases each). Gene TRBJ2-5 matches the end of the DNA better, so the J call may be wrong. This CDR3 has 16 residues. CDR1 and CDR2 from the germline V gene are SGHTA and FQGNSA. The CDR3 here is CASGVAGGRDQKIQYF. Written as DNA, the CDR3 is TGTGCCAGCGGGGTAGCCGGGGGCCGGGACCAAAAGATCCAGTACTTC.

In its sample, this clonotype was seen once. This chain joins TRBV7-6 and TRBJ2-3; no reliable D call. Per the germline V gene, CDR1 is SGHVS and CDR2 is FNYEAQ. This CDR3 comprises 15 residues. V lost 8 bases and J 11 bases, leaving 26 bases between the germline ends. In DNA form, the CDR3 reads TGTGCCAGCGGCCCCGGGCCGTGGGCCAAAAACATGCAGTATTTT. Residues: CASGPGPWAKNMQYF.

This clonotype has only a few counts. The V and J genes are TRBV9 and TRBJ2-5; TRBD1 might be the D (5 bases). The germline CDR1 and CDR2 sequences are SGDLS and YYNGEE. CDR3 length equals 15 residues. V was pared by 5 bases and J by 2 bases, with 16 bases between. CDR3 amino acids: CASSSVEGDQETQYF. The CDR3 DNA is TGTGCCAGCAGTTCAGTCGAAGGGGATCAAGAGACCCAGTACTTC.

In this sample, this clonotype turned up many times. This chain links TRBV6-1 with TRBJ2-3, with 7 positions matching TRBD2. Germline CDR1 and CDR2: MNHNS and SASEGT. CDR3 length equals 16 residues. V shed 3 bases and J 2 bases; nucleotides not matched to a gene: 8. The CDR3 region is CASSDVAGTNTDTQYF. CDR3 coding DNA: TGTGCCAGCAGTGACGTAGCGGGCACCAACACAGATACGCAGTATTTT.

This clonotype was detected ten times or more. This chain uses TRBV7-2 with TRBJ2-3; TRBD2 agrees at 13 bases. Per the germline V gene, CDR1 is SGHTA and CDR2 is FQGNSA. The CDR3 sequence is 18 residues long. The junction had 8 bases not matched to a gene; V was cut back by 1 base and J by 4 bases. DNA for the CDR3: TGTGCCAGCAGCTTAGTTGGGACTAGCGGGATCGGTGCAGATACGCAGTATTTT. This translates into CASSLVGTSGIGADTQYF.

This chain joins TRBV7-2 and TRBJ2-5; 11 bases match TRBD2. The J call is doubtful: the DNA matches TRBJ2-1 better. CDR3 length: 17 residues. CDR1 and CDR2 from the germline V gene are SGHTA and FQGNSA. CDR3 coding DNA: TGTGCCAGCAGCCGTGACCCTGTAGCGGGGGGGCAAAATGAGCAGTTCTTC. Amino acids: CASSRDPVAGGQNEQFF.

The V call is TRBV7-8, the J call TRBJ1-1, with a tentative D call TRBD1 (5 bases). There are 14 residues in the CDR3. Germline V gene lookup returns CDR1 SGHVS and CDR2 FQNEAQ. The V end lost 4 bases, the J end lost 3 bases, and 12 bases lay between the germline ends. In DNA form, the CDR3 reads TGTGCCAGCAGCTACCGGGACCGAGACACTGAAGCTTTCTTT. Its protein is CASSYRDRDTEAFF.

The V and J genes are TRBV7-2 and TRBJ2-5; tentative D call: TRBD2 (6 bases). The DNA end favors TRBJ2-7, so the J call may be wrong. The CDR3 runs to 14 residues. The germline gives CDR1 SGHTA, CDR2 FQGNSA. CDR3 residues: CASSSQRAGYEQYF. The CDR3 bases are TGTGCCAGCAGCTCCCAGCGGGCGGGCTACGAGCAGTACTTC.

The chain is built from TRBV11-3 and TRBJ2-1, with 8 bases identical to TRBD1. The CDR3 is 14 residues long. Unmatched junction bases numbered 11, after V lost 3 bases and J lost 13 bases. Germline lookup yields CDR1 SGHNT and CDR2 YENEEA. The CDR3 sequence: CASSFGQGGEAQFF. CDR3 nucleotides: TGTGCCAGCAGCTTCGGACAGGGTGGGGAGGCACAGTTCTTC.

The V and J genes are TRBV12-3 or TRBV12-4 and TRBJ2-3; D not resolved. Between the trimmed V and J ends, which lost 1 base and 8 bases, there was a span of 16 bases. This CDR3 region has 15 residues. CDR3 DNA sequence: TGTGCCAGCAGTTTAGATGGGGTGCACACCGGTACGCAGTATTTT. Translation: CASSLDGVHTGTQYF.

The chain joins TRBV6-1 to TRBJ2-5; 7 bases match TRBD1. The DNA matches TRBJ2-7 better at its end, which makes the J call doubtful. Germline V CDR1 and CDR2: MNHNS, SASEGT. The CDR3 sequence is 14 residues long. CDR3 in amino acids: CASSLGTAAHEQYF. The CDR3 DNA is TGTGCCAGCTCCCTCGGGACAGCCGCTCACGAGCAGTACTTC.

The CDR3 DNA reads as TGCGCCAGCAGCTTGGCTGCAGATACGCAGTATTTT. Protein: CASSLAADTQYF. The gene calls are TRBV5-1 and TRBJ2-3; D is unresolved. CDR1 is SGHRS, CDR2 YFSETQ, per germline. Trimming took 0 bases from V and 4 from J, leaving 3 bases between them. This CDR3 contains 12 residues.